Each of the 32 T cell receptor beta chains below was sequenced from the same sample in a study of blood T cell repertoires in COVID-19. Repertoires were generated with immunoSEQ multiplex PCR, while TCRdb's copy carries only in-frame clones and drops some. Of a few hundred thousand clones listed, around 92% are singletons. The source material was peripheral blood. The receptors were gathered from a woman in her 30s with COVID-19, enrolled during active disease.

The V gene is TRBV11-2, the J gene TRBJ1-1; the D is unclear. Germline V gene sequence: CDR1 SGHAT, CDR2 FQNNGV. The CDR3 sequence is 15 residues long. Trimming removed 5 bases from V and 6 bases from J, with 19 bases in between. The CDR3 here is CASSPSSRKRSEAFF. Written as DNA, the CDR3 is TGTGCCAGCAGCCCATCTTCCCGCAAGAGGTCTGAAGCTTTCTTT.

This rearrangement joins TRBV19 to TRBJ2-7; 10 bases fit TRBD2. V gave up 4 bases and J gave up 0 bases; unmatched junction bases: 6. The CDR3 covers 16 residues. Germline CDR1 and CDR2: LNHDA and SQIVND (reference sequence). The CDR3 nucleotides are TGTGCCAGTAGTAAAGGACTAGCGGCGCCCTCCTACGAGCAGTACTTC. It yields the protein CASSKGLAAPSYEQYF.

CDR3 protein: CASSFGQRYNEQFF. The DNA for the CDR3 is TGTGCCAGCAGCTTTGGACAGCGCTACAATGAGCAGTTCTTC. The chain is built from TRBV7-8 and TRBJ2-1; possible D gene TRBD1, 6 bases. The V end lost 3 bases, the J end lost 3 bases, and 9 bases lay between the germline ends. The CDR3 contains 14 residues. Germline CDR1 is SGHVS and CDR2 is FQNEAQ. Using reference TRBV7-8 and TRBJ2-1 for the parts outside the CDR3, the full variable domain is GAGVSQSPRYKVAKRGQDVALRCDPISGHVSLFWYQQALGQGPEFLTYFQNEAQLDKSGLPSDRFFAERPEGSVSTLKIQRTQQEDSAVYLCASSFGQRYNEQFFGPGTRLTVL.

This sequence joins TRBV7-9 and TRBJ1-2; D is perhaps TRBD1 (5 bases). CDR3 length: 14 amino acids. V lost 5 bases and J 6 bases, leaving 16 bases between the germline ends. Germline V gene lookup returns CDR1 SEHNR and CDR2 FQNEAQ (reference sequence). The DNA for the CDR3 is TGTGCCAGCAGCATCCCCCAGGGTGAGCATGGCTACACCTTC. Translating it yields CASSIPQGEHGYTF.

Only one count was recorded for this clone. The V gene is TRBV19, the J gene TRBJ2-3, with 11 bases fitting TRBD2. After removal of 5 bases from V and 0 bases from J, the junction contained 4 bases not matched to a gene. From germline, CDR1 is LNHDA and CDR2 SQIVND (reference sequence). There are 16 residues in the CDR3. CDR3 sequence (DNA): TGTGCCAGTAGTGCTCGGACTAGCGGGAGCACAGATACGCAGTATTTT. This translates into CASSARTSGSTDTQYF.

The CDR3 nucleotides read TGCGCCAGCAGCCTGGGGGAGGAAGAGACCCAGTACTTC. Translation gives CASSLGEEETQYF. The chain links TRBV5-1 to TRBJ2-5, with D perhaps TRBD2 (6 bases). The length of the CDR3 is 13 residues. Trimming cost V 4 bases and J 3 bases, with 10 bases left between them. CDR1 and CDR2 (germline): SGHRS, YFSETQ.

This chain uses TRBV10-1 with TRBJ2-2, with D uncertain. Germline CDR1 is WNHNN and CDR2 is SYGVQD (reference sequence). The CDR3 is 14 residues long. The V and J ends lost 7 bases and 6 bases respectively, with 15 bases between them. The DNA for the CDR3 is TGCGCCAGCACAAACGGCGCCCGGGCCGGGGAGCTGTTTTTT. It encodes CASTNGARAGELFF.

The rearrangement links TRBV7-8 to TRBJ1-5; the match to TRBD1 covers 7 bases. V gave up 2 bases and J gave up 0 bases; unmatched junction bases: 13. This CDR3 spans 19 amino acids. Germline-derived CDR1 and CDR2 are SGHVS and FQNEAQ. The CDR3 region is CASSLLHRGAFNSNQPQHF. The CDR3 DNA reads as TGTGCCAGCAGCTTACTGCACAGGGGCGCCTTTAATAGCAATCAGCCCCAGCATTTT.

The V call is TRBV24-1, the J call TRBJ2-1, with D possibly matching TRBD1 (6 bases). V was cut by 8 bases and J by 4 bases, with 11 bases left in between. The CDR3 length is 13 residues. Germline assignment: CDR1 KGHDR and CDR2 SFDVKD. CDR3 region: CATTDSSYNEQFF. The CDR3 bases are TGTGCCACCACGGACAGCTCATACAATGAGCAGTTCTTC.

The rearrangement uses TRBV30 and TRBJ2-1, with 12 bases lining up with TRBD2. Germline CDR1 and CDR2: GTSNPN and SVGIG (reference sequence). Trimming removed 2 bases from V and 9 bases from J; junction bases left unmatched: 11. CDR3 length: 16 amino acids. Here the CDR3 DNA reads TGTGCCTGGAGTCGTCGGACTAGCGGGATTCTTATTGAGCAGTTCTTC. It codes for CAWSRRTSGILIEQFF. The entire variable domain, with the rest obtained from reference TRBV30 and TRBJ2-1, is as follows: SQTIHQWPATLVQPVGSPLSLECTVEGTSNPNLYWYRQAAGRGLQLLFYSVGIGQISSEVPQNLSASRPQDRQFILSSKKLLLSDSGFYLCAWSRRTSGILIEQFFGPGTRLTVL.

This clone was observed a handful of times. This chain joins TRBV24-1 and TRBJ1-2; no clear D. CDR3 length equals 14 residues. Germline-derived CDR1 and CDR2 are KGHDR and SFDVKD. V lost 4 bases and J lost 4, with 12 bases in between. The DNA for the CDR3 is TGTGCCACCAGTGACCAGGACGGGATCTATGGCTACACCTTC. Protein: CATSDQDGIYGYTF.

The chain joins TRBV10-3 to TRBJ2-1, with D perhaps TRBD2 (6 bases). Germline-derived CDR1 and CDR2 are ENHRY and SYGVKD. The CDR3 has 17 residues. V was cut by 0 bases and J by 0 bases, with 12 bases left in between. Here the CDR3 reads CAISESGGAGSYNEQFF. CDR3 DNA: TGTGCCATCAGTGAGTCGGGCGGGGCTGGCTCCTACAATGAGCAGTTCTTC.

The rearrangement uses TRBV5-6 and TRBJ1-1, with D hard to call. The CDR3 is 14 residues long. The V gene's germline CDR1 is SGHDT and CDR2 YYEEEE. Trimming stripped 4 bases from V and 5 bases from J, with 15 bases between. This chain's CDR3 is CASSVFPGDTEAFF. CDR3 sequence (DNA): TGTGCCAGCAGCGTTTTTCCCGGGGATACTGAAGCTTTCTTT.

The CDR3 DNA follows: TGTGCCAGCAGCGCGCTTAGAGAAACCGGGGAGCTGTTTTTT. It yields the protein CASSALRETGELFF. V usage is TRBV6-5 and J usage is TRBJ2-2; no firm D call. The CDR3 sequence is 14 residues long. V lost 6 bases and J 5 bases, leaving 13 bases between the germline ends. The germline V gene encodes CDR1 MNHEY and CDR2 SVGAGI.

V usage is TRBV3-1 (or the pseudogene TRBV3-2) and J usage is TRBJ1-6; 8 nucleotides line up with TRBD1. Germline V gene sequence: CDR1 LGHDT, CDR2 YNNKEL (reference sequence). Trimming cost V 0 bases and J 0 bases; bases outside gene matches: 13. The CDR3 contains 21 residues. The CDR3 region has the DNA TGTGCCAGCAGCCAAGATAAGATCCGGACAGGGCTGAGCTCCTATAATTCACCCCTCCACTTT. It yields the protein CASSQDKIRTGLSSYNSPLHF.

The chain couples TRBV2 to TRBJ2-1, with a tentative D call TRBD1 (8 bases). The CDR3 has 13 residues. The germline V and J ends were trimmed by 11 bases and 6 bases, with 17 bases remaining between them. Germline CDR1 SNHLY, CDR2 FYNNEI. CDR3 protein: CADRHRGGNEQFF. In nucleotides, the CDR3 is TGTGCCGATAGACACAGGGGGGGCAATGAGCAGTTCTTC.

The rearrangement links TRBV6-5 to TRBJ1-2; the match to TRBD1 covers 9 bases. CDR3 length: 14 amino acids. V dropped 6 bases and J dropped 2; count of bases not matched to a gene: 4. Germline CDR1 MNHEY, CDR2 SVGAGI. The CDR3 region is CASRRQGENYGYTF. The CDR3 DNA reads TGTGCCAGCAGGAGACAGGGGGAGAACTATGGCTACACCTTC.

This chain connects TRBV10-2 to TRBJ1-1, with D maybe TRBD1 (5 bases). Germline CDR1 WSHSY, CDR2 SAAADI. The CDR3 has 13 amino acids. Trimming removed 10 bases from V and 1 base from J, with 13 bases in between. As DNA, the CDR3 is TGCGCCATCAAGGGGTTGGCGAACACTGAAGCTTTCTTT. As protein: CAIKGLANTEAFF.

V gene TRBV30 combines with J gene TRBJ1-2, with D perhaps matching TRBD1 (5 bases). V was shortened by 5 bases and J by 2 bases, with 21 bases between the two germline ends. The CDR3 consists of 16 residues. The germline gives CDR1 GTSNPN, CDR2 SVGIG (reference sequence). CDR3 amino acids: CAWGGVYRSLNYGYTF. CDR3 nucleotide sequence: TGTGCCTGGGGGGGGGTCTACAGGAGTCTAAACTATGGCTACACCTTC.

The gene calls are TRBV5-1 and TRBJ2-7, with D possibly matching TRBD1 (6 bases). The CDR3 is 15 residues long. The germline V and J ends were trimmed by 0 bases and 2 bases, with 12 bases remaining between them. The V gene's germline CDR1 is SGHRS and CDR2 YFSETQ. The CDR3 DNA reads TGCGCCAGCAGCTTGGTGGGGGCCTCCCCCTACGAGCAGTACTTC. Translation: CASSLVGASPYEQYF.

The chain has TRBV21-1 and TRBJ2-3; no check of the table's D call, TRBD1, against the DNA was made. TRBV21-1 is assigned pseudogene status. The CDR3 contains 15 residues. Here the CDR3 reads CASKATGPWTDTQYF. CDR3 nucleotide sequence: TGTGCCAGCAAGGCGACAGGACCCTGGACAGATACGCAGTATTTT.

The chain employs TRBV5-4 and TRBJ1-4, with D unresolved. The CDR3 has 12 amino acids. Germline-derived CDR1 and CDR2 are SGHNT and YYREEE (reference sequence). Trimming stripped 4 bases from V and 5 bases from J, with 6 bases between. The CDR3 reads CASSVRNEKLFF. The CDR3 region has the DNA TGTGCCAGCAGCGTCAGAAATGAAAAACTGTTTTTT.

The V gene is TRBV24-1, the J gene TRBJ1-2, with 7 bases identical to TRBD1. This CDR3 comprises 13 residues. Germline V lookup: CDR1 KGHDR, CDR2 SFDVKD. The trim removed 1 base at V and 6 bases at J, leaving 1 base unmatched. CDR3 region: CATSDLQGNGYTF. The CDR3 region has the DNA TGTGCCACCAGTGATTTACAGGGGAATGGCTACACCTTC.

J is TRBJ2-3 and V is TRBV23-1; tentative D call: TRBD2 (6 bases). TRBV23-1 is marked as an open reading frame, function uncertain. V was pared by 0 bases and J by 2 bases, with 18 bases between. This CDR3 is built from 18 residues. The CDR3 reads CASSQSRSSESYTDTQYF. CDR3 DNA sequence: TGCGCCAGCAGTCAATCCAGGTCTAGCGAGAGTTACACAGATACGCAGTATTTT.

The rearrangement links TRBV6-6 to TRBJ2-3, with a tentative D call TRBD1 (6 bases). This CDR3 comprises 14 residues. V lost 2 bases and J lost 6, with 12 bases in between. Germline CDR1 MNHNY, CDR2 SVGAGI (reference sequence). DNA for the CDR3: TGTGCCAGCAGTTACACCCCGCAGGGGGATACGCAGTATTTT. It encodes CASSYTPQGDTQYF.

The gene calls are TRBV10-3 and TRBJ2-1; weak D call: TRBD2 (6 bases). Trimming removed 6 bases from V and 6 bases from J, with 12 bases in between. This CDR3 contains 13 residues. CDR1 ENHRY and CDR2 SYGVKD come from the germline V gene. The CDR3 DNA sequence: TGTGCCATCAGCCAGACTAGGGGCAATGAGCAGTTCTTC. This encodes CAISQTRGNEQFF.

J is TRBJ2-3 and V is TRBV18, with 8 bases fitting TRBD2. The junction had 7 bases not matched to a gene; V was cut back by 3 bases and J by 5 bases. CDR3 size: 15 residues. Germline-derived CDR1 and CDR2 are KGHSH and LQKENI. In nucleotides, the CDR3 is TGTGCCAGCTCACCGACGGGACTAGGCCAAGATACGCAGTATTTT. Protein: CASSPTGLGQDTQYF.

In nucleotides, the CDR3 is TGTGCCAGCAGTCCACGGGACTTCAACAATGAGCAGTTCTTC. Translation gives CASSPRDFNNEQFF. The rearrangement links TRBV5-6 to TRBJ2-1; maybe TRBD2 (6 bases). The CDR3 loop spans 14 amino acids. Germline values: CDR1 SGHDT, CDR2 YYEEEE. V dropped 5 bases and J dropped 5 bases, with 14 bases sitting between them.

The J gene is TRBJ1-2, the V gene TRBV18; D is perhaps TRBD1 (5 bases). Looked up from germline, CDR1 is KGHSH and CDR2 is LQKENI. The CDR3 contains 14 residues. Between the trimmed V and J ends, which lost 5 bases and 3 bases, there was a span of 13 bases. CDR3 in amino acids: CASSELQADYGYTF. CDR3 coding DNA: TGTGCCAGCTCAGAACTACAGGCTGACTATGGCTACACCTTC.

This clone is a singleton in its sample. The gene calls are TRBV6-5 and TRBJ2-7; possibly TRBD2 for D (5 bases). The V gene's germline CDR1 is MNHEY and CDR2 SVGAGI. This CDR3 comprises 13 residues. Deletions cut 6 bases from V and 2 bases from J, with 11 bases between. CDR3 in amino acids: CASSRTPAYEQYF. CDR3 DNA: TGTGCCAGCAGCCGGACTCCCGCCTACGAGCAGTACTTC.

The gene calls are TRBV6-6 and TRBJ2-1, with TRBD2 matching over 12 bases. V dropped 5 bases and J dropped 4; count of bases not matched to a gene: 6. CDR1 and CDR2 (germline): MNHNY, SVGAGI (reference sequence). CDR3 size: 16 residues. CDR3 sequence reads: CASSPSSGGAYNEQFF. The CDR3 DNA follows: TGTGCCAGCAGTCCATCTAGCGGGGGGGCTTACAATGAGCAGTTCTTC.

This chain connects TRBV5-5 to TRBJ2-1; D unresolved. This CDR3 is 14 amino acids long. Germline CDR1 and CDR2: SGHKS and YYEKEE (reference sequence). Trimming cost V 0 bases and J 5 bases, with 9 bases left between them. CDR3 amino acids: CASSLGGSDNEQFF. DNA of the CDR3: TGTGCCAGCAGCTTGGGCGGCAGCGACAATGAGCAGTTCTTC.